This T cell receptor beta chain comes out of a study of monozygotic twins with inflammatory bowel disease. Study results and caveats: IBD patients shared fewer clonotypes with other individuals than healthy twins, especially patients with disease activity signs.

TCRdb reprocessed the 5' RACE reads and keeps a single row for each CDR3 protein, giving no DNA. Its listing shows approximately 200,000 distinct CDR3 sequences. Comment on this clonotype: Its antigen is not known.

The sequencing sample was made of blood. The origin of this receptor is a human donor with ulcerative colitis or Crohn's disease, or a healthy co-twin of an affected twin (not recorded which).

This chain's CDR3 is CASSYGTYGYTF. This rearrangement joins TRBV3-1 to TRBJ1-2; lacking DNA, the TRBD1 call made by TCRdb goes unchecked. Per the germline V gene, CDR1 is LGHDT and CDR2 is YNNKEL (reference sequence). This CDR3 is 12 amino acids long. Full variable domain (missing parts from reference TRBV3-1 and TRBJ1-2): DTAVSQTPKYLVTQMGNDKSIKCEQNLGHDTMYWYKQDSKKFLKIMFSYNNKELIINETVPNRFSPKSPDKAHLNLHINSLELGDSAVYFCASSYGTYGYTFGSGTRLTVV.